A single sample is the source of the 22 T cell receptor beta chains below, sequenced in a study of vaccination and CD4 T cells after COVID-19. These TCRs' antigens remain unknown. Treatment in this sample: roughly 10-day PBMC culture with coronavirus spike peptide pools or control peptides (ViraFEST assay). Sequencing of DNA taken from cultured CD4+ T cells relied on the Oncomine TCR Beta short-read assay. TCRdb re-derived calls from the PCR reads in MiXCR, one entry per CDR3 protein. This sample carries approximately 15,000 distinct CDR3 sequences, 30% to 45% of them seen once, and the ten largest clones take 14% to 15%. Sequencing was carried out using cultured CD4+ T cells from blood. The source of these receptors is a human donor with COVID-19.

This chain uses TRBV24-1 with TRBJ1-4; no clear D. The V gene's germline CDR1 is KGHDR and CDR2 SFDVKD. V was trimmed by 4 bases and J by 0 bases, leaving 11 bases between them. The CDR3 spans 16 residues. The CDR3: CATSDSRAATNEKLFF. The DNA of the CDR3 is TGTGCCACCAGTGACTCCCGGGCTGCAACTAATGAAAAACTGTTTTTT.

The chain joins TRBV27 to TRBJ1-1; D remains ambiguous. Trimming cost V 2 bases and J 1 base, with 8 bases left between them. The CDR3 loop spans 14 amino acids. The V gene's germline CDR1 is MNHEY and CDR2 SMNVEV (reference sequence). CDR3 coding DNA: TGTGCCAGCAGTTTAAGGTTAGGGAACACTGAAGCTTTCTTT. This sequence encodes CASSLRLGNTEAFF.

A single count supports this clonotype. A junction boundary mismatches the germline segment, possibly from a read error. The chain links TRBV6-1 to TRBJ2-4; 7 bases agree with TRBD2. CDR3 length equals 16 residues. The germline gives CDR1 MNHNS, CDR2 SASEGT. The CDR3 here is CASSKSRGDPNNIQYF. As DNA, the CDR3 is TGTGCCAGCAGCAAATCCCGGGGGGACCCCAACAACATTCAGTACTTC.

This clonotype was detected only a few times. The chain recombines TRBV7-2 with TRBJ1-6, with D maybe TRBD1 (5 bases). The ends were cut back, 4 bases at V and 6 bases at J, with 7 bases in the middle. The CDR3 has 13 residues. Germline V lookup: CDR1 SGHTA, CDR2 FQGNSA. As DNA, the CDR3 is TGTGCCAGCAGCTCTGACAGTAATTCACCCCTCCACTTT. As protein: CASSSDSNSPLHF.

The gene calls are TRBV19 and TRBJ1-5; possibly TRBD1 for D (5 bases). CDR1 and CDR2 (germline): LNHDA, SQIVND (reference sequence). The CDR3 sequence is 13 residues long. The V and J ends lost 5 bases and 0 bases respectively, with 5 bases between them. CDR3 sequence reads: CASSDSSNQPQHF. The CDR3 coding sequence is TGTGCCAGTAGTGACAGTAGCAATCAGCCCCAGCATTTT.

This clonotype was counted only a few times. This chain uses TRBV7-4 with TRBJ2-2; maybe TRBD2 (5 bases). Germline CDR1 and CDR2: SGHVT and SQSDAQ. The CDR3 spans 16 residues. With 2 bases removed from V and 5 bases from J, the gap between germline ends came to 15 bases. This CDR3 reads CASSLKGEEVTGELFF. The CDR3 bases are TGTGCCAGCAGCTTAAAAGGAGAGGAGGTGACCGGGGAGCTGTTTTTT.

V usage is TRBV7-2 and J usage is TRBJ2-1; the D call may be TRBD1 or TRBD2 (7 bases each). V was trimmed by 5 bases and J by 10 bases, leaving 18 bases between them. The germline V gene encodes CDR1 SGHTA and CDR2 FQGNSA. The CDR3 runs to 14 residues. This CDR3 reads CASSQGGRGREQFF. CDR3 sequence (DNA): TGTGCCAGCAGCCAGGGGGGGCGGGGAAGAGAGCAGTTCTTC. Supplemented by reference TRBV7-2 and TRBJ2-1, the full variable domain reads GAGVSQSPSNKVTEKGKDVELRCDPISGHTALYWYRQSLGQGLEFLIYFQGNSAPDKSGLPSDRFSAERTGGSVSTLTIQRTQQEDSAVYLCASSQGGRGREQFFGPGTRLTVL.

This rearrangement joins TRBV5-4 to TRBJ2-5, with 11 nucleotides matching TRBD2. Germline-derived CDR1 and CDR2 are SGHNT and YYREEE (reference sequence). Trimming took 5 bases from V and 5 from J; bases not matched to a gene: 5. This CDR3 spans 14 amino acids. Here the CDR3 DNA reads TGTGCCAGCAGGGCTAGCGGGGGGCGTGAGACCCAGTACTTC. Encoded protein: CASRASGGRETQYF.

The CDR3 bases are TGTGCCTGGAGTGTCGATTCTAGCGGGGGGACAAAGACCCAGTACTTC. Translation gives CAWSVDSSGGTKTQYF. This rearrangement joins TRBV30 to TRBJ2-5, with 11 bases that match TRBD2. The CDR3 is made up of 16 amino acids. V shed 0 bases and J 6 bases; nucleotides not matched to a gene: 9. Germline loops: CDR1 GTSNPN, CDR2 SVGIG (reference sequence).

This clonotype came up a few times. The chain links TRBV30 to TRBJ1-1, with D possibly matching TRBD1 (5 bases). With 7 bases removed from V and 11 bases from J, the gap between germline ends came to 17 bases. Germline assignment: CDR1 GTSNPN and CDR2 SVGIG (reference sequence). CDR3 length: 11 residues. CDR3 sequence: CAYRVGLSAFF. CDR3 nucleotide sequence: TGTGCCTATAGGGTGGGGCTGAGTGCTTTCTTT.

V gene TRBV6-1 combines with J gene TRBJ1-3; no reliable D call. The CDR3 has 10 residues. CDR1 MNHNS and CDR2 SASEGT come from the germline V gene. Deletions cut 8 bases from V and 8 bases from J, with 7 bases between. In nucleotides, the CDR3 is TGTGCCAGCGGACGGGACACCATATATTTT. Protein product: CASGRDTIYF.

V gene TRBV24-1 combines with J gene TRBJ1-6, with D unclear. This CDR3 region has 16 residues. Germline CDR1 is KGHDR and CDR2 is SFDVKD. Deletions cut 2 bases from V and 10 bases from J, with 17 bases between. CDR3: CATSDYLKGGGSPLHF. The CDR3 DNA sequence: TGTGCCACCAGTGATTATCTAAAGGGAGGTGGATCACCCCTCCACTTT.

The J gene is TRBJ2-5, the V gene TRBV20-1; the D gene is possibly TRBD2 (7 bases). The length of the CDR3 is 14 residues. The germline V gene has CDR1 DFQATT and CDR2 SNEGSKA (reference sequence). V gave up 3 bases and J gave up 5 bases, with 16 bases separating them. This CDR3 reads CSAREGGPGETQYF. The CDR3 DNA sequence: TGCAGTGCTAGGGAGGGGGGGCCGGGTGAGACCCAGTACTTC.

There are a few counts of this clonotype. V is TRBV11-3 and J is TRBJ2-2, with TRBD1 identical over 11 bases. Losses at the gene ends were 5 bases for V and 6 bases for J; bases not matched to a gene: 5. The germline CDR1 and CDR2 sequences are SGHNT and YENEEA. The CDR3 covers 15 residues. This CDR3 is CASSPRDRGAGELFF. The CDR3, as DNA: TGTGCCAGCAGCCCCCGGGACAGGGGGGCCGGGGAGCTGTTTTTT.

V gene TRBV6-1 combines with J gene TRBJ2-2; D gene ambiguous. Germline lookup yields CDR1 MNHNS and CDR2 SASEGT. The CDR3 is made up of 15 amino acids. V was cut by 6 bases and J by 2 bases, with 13 bases left in between. The CDR3 spells CASSSLPGNTGELFF. The CDR3 bases are TGTGCCAGCAGCTCCCTCCCCGGAAACACCGGGGAGCTGTTTTTT.

The rearrangement joins TRBV6-2 or TRBV6-3 to TRBJ2-7; 7 nucleotides match TRBD2. This CDR3 contains 15 residues. In germline, CDR1 is MNHEY, CDR2 SVGEGT. The V segment lost 2 bases and the J segment 2 bases; nucleotides outside the gene matches: 6. The chain's CDR3 is CASSYGLAATYEQYF. The CDR3 DNA reads TGTGCCAGCAGTTACGGGCTAGCGGCAACCTACGAGCAGTACTTC.

By share, this clonotype counts as large. CDR3 amino acids: CASHLRGETEAFF. Here the CDR3 DNA reads TGCGCCAGCCACCTGAGGGGAGAGACTGAAGCTTTCTTT. The chain links TRBV5-1 to TRBJ1-1, with D perhaps TRBD1 (5 bases). Trimming stripped 7 bases from V and 5 bases from J, with 15 bases between. The CDR3 is 13 residues long. Per the germline V gene, CDR1 is SGHRS and CDR2 is YFSETQ.

The chain uses TRBV7-9 and TRBJ2-3; TRBD2 might be the D (6 bases). The CDR3 has 15 amino acids. V lost 5 bases and J lost 2, with 14 bases in between. Germline CDR1 SEHNR, CDR2 FQNEAQ (reference sequence). The CDR3 region has the DNA TGTGCCAGCAGCGCAACCGGGACTGACACAGATACGCAGTATTTT. Translating gives CASSATGTDTDTQYF.

This clonotype was observed a few times. The chain is built from TRBV5-1 and TRBJ1-5, with 9 nucleotides matching TRBD1. This CDR3 is built from 18 residues. The germline CDR1 and CDR2 sequences are SGHRS and YFSETQ. With V trimmed by 4 bases and J by 6 bases, 17 bases remained unmatched. The CDR3 loop is CASSPVPGQGLGGQPQHF. The CDR3 DNA reads TGCGCCAGCAGCCCGGTCCCGGGACAGGGATTGGGCGGTCAGCCCCAGCATTTT.

The rearrangement uses TRBV5-8 and TRBJ1-1, with D possibly matching TRBD1 (5 bases). From germline, CDR1 is SGHTS and CDR2 YDEGEE. V lost 4 bases, J lost 0 bases, and 10 bases lay in between. The CDR3 has 14 amino acids. The CDR3 DNA reads TGTGCCAGCAGCAAGGGACTGATGAACACTGAAGCTTTCTTT. As protein: CASSKGLMNTEAFF.

CDR3 sequence: CASSFPGQWVEQFF. The CDR3 DNA reads as TGTGCCAGCAGTTTCCCCGGACAGTGGGTTGAGCAGTTCTTC. This chain connects TRBV12-3 or TRBV12-4 to TRBJ2-1; tentatively, D is TRBD1 (6 bases). The CDR3 length is 14 residues. The V end was cut by 3 bases, the J end by 9 bases, with 15 bases between.

The chain joins TRBV20-1 to TRBJ2-2; D may be TRBD2 (6 bases). Germline lookup yields CDR1 DFQATT and CDR2 SNEGSKA (reference sequence). V was clipped by 3 bases and J by 0 bases, with 11 bases between them. CDR3 length: 15 residues. This chain's CDR3 is CSARPGGTNTGELFF. CDR3 bases: TGCAGTGCTAGGCCCGGGGGAACGAACACCGGGGAGCTGTTTTTT.